These 4 T cell receptor beta chains originate from one sample sequenced in a study of PD-L1 blockade in urothelial cancer. The data were produced by immunoSEQ multiplex PCR, yet TCRdb's version contains in-frame clones alone and is incomplete. The table has roughly 50,000 clones, about 72% seen once. The sequences come from PBMCs, collected around atezolizumab (anti-PD-L1) treatment. Receptors originate from a man aged 70 or older with urothelial cancer.

The chain is built from TRBV27 and TRBJ2-1; TRBD2 aligns across 8 bases. Germline CDR1 reads MNHEY; CDR2 reads SMNVEV (reference sequence). The CDR3 runs to 16 residues. V dropped 6 bases and J dropped 8; count of bases not matched to a gene: 15. The CDR3 spells CASSKFRGGFFHEQFF. CDR3 nucleotide sequence: TGTGCCAGCAGCAAGTTCCGGGGGGGCTTTTTCCATGAGCAGTTCTTC.

The chain recombines TRBV5-8 with TRBJ2-1; 15 bases match TRBD2. CDR3 size: 17 residues. Germline assignment: CDR1 SGHTS and CDR2 YDEGEE. The V gene end was trimmed by 3 bases and the J gene end by 7 bases; junction bases not matched to a gene: 8. CDR3 amino acids: CASSSGLAGGPLNEQFF. CDR3 nucleotides: TGTGCCAGCAGCTCAGGACTAGCGGGGGGGCCGCTGAATGAGCAGTTCTTC.

The chain employs TRBV11-3 and TRBJ1-2; the match to TRBD1 covers 9 bases. Germline trimming cut 4 bases from V and 4 bases from J; bases unmatched to any gene: 4. This CDR3 comprises 14 residues. Germline CDR1 is SGHNT and CDR2 is YENEEA. For the CDR3, the DNA is TGTGCCAGCAGCTCGACAGGGGGACGCTATGGCTACACCTTC. Its translation: CASSSTGGRYGYTF. The full variable domain, rest sourced from reference TRBV11-3 and TRBJ1-2, is EAGVVQSPRYKIIEKKQPVAFWCNPISGHNTLYWYLQNLGQGPELLIRYENEEAVDDSQLPKDRFSAERLKGVDSTLKIQPAELGDSAVYLCASSSTGGRYGYTFGSGTRLTVV.

Many counts were recorded for this clone. The chain couples TRBV7-2 to TRBJ2-7, with TRBD1 as a possible D gene (7 bases). Trimming cost V 5 bases and J 6 bases, with 14 bases left between them. The CDR3 is 13 amino acids. Germline loops: CDR1 SGHTA, CDR2 FQGNSA. For the CDR3, the DNA is TGTGCCAGCAGCCCTAACAGGGGAGGCGAGCAGTACTTC. Its protein is CASSPNRGGEQYF.